This T cell receptor (beta chain) was captured by sequencing in a study of T cell clonality in common variable immunodeficiency (dated by TCRdb to the mid-2010s). For sequencing input, CVID and control samples contributed equivalent amounts of genomic DNA. For every sample, a 60 bp segment covering the rearranged TCRbeta CDR3 region was amplified and then sequenced. The immunoSEQ assay, a bias-corrected multiplex PCR with high-throughput sequencing, was employed for TCRbeta amplification. The paper's data handling went like this. Each unique nucleotide sequence was treated as a clone and annotated with V, D and J genes, copy number and frequency. Sequences were labeled productive if in frame, and non-productive if out of frame or containing stop codons. As previously described, clonality was computed from Shannon's entropy. The predicted amino acid sequences of productive clones were used to derive the mean CDR3 Kyte-Doolittle hydropathy. Hierarchical clustering of scaled V gene usage was performed with the R hclust function using Manhattan distance and complete linkage. To assess clone sharing by CDR3 amino acid sequence, 12 repertoires per group were resampled over 100 rounds. The repertoires were searched for approximately 70 published EBV-specific TCRbeta sequences and 245 published CMV-specific TCRbeta sequences. After two CVID samples that produced fewer than 10,000 sequences were dropped from the analysis, around 40 CVID repertoires remained. TCRdb's version of the immuneACCESS table is confined to in-frame rearrangements and falls short of the full clone set. An unresolved V gene accounts for under half of the shortfall where checked; the remainder is of unknown origin. The DNA gave D and trimming, while V, J and clone size come from that table. The sample comprises over 20,000 clones, and every one was counted more than once. The top ten clones comprise around 2.5% of the sample.

The study at large found these results: Despite equal DNA input, controls averaged roughly 80,000 unique sequences per sample versus around 30,000 in CVID samples. According to the authors, figuring out what caused the increased clonality in CVID would require sequencing the repertoires of T cell subpopulations. Correlations of repertoire features with clinical complications were constrained by heterogeneity among patients within the CVID cohort. Healthy controls shared more TCRbeta clones with each other than CVID subjects shared among themselves (p < 0.0001). TCRbeta clonality was higher in CVID subjects than in healthy controls (t-test p = 0.018), and the increase was most characteristic of about a third of subjects. Reportedly, TCRbeta sequences from CVID had fewer deletions and N-nucleotide insertions, and highly modified clones with 13 or more V deletions were absent from CVID.

The CDR3, from cysteine to phenylalanine, totals 14 residues. The DNA has 33 bases, all within the CDR3, and is read from base 1. CDR1 and CDR2 were assigned from the germline V gene (reference sequence) as SGHNT and YYREEE. This clone was detected many times. Its antigen is still unknown. The sequence runs out 3 residues before the end of the CDR3; the remainder is reconstructed from the germline J gene. Standard criteria were used to diagnose CVID, namely serum IgG, IgA and/or IgM reduced below the normal range together with specific antibody deficiency. A total of 44 subjects (roughly 15 female and about 30 male; age range roughly 9 to 70 years, mean age around 40) were included in the CVID group. Predominantly Caucasian heritage was noted among both the CVID patients and the healthy controls. All CVID subjects had received replacement immunoglobulin therapy for at least one year at the time of study participation. At blood collection, none of the CVID subjects was ill or on immunomodulatory or immunosuppressive medication. From each donor, roughly 5 to 8.5 ml of heparinized peripheral whole blood was collected. TCRbeta CDR3 repertoires were sequenced from genomic DNA of adults with common variable immune deficiency (CVID) and healthy adult controls. Diluted blood was density-centrifuged over Hypaque 1077 or Ficoll-Paque to isolate peripheral blood mononuclear cells. Genomic DNA was obtained from unsorted mononuclear cells through either Qiagen column purification or a centrifugation-based method.

Sequenced: peripheral blood mononuclear cells. The sequence was obtained from a human donor with common variable immunodeficiency. This chain joins TRBV5-4 to TRBJ2-3, with 13 bases matching TRBD2. The CDR3 DNA, read in part, is TGTGCCAGCAGCCCGTTACTAGCGGGGGGGGCG. Its protein is CASSPLLAGGA. The whole CDR3 reads CASSPLLAGGAQYF.